This entry lists 27 T cell receptor beta chains sequenced from one sample in a study of blood T cell repertoires in COVID-19. Only in-frame clones appear in the TCRdb table, and some are missing; sequencing was by immunoSEQ multiplex PCR. The profile covers 55,000 to 75,000 clones, with more than 75% appearing a single time and about 1.3% taken by the ten largest. The specimen sequenced was peripheral blood. Receptors originate from a man in his fifties or sixties with acute or convalescent COVID-19.

The chain couples TRBV5-1 to TRBJ2-3; 10 bases match TRBD1. V was clipped by 2 bases and J by 4 bases; unmatched bases: 7. This CDR3 comprises 16 residues. The germline V gene encodes CDR1 SGHRS and CDR2 YFSETQ. The CDR3 DNA reads as TGCGCCAGCAGCTTCTCAGACAGGGGGCTGTCAGATACGCAGTATTTT. Residues: CASSFSDRGLSDTQYF.

J is TRBJ2-2 and V is TRBV2; 11 bases match TRBD2. This CDR3 has 15 amino acids. Germline CDR1 SNHLY, CDR2 FYNNEI. The V and J ends lost 6 bases and 3 bases, in that order; junction bases with no gene match: 3. CDR3 residues: CASSYSGGDTGELFF. The CDR3 DNA reads as TGTGCCAGCAGCTATAGCGGGGGGGACACCGGGGAGCTGTTTTTT.

The CDR3 is CASSVVGGANYGYTF. CDR3 DNA sequence: TGTGCCAGCAGCGTAGTCGGCGGCGCTAACTATGGCTACACCTTC. The chain couples TRBV9 to TRBJ1-2; D remains unclear. The CDR3 loop spans 15 amino acids. The V and J ends lost 0 bases and 0 bases respectively, with 9 bases between them. Germline CDR1 SGDLS, CDR2 YYNGEE. Full variable domain (remainder filled in from reference TRBV9 and TRBJ1-2): DSGVTQTPKHLITATGQRVTLRCSPRSGDLSVYWYQQSLDQGLQFLIQYYNGEERAKGNILERFSAQQFPDLHSELNLSSLELGDSALYFCASSVVGGANYGYTFGSGTRLTVV.

The J gene is TRBJ1-2, the V gene TRBV4-1; D not resolved. The CDR3 runs to 16 residues. V shed 1 base and J shed 9 bases, with 21 bases lying between them. Germline CDR1 reads MGHRA; CDR2 reads YSYEKL. The CDR3 region is CASSQAIGRPLLSYTF. CDR3 bases: TGCGCCAGCAGCCAAGCAATCGGGAGACCCCTCCTGAGCTACACCTTC.

V gene TRBV5-1 combines with J gene TRBJ1-6; D is unclear. Per germline, CDR1 SGHRS and CDR2 YFSETQ. This CDR3 is built from 14 residues. V gave up 3 bases and J gave up 4 bases, with 8 bases separating them. CDR3 DNA sequence: TGCGCCAGCAGCTCGTCGGGGTATAATTCACCCCTCCACTTT. Its protein is CASSSSGYNSPLHF.

The rearrangement joins TRBV5-8 to TRBJ2-1; weak D call: TRBD2 (5 bases). The germline CDR1 and CDR2 sequences are SGHTS and YDEGEE. V was pared by 1 base and J by 7 bases, with 18 bases between. CDR3 size: 16 residues. Here the CDR3 reads CASSLSRPSLLNEQFF. CDR3 coding DNA: TGTGCCAGCAGCTTGTCCCGGCCTAGCCTGCTTAATGAGCAGTTCTTC.

V gene TRBV7-9 combines with J gene TRBJ2-3, with a possible D match to TRBD2 (5 bases). Between the trimmed V and J ends, which lost 4 bases and 5 bases, there was a span of 13 bases. CDR3 length: 14 residues. Germline lookup yields CDR1 SEHNR and CDR2 FQNEAQ (reference sequence). CDR3 nucleotides: TGTGCCAGCAGCTCCGGACTGTTAGGAGATACGCAGTATTTT. Translated: CASSSGLLGDTQYF.

The genes are TRBV2 and TRBJ1-1; no firm D call. From germline, CDR1 is SNHLY and CDR2 FYNNEI. This CDR3 is built from 13 residues. The V and J ends lost 3 bases and 1 base respectively, with 6 bases between them. The CDR3 nucleotides read TGTGCCAGCAGTGACAACAGGAACACTGAAGCTTTCTTT. Its protein product is CASSDNRNTEAFF.

This rearrangement joins TRBV13 to TRBJ1-4, with 7 bases fitting TRBD1. The germline V gene has CDR1 PRHDT and CDR2 FYEKMQ (reference sequence). There are 15 residues in the CDR3. Trimming at V came to 5 bases and at J to 5 bases, leaving 8 bases not matched to a gene. CDR3 residues: CASSQTPGQNEKLFF. CDR3 sequence (DNA): TGTGCCAGCAGCCAAACCCCGGGACAGAATGAAAAACTGTTTTTT. The full variable domain, its missing parts supplied by reference TRBV13 and TRBJ1-4, is AAGVIQSPRHLIKEKRETATLKCYPIPRHDTVYWYQQGPGQDPQFLISFYEKMQSDKGSIPDRFSAQQFSDYHSELNMSSLELGDSALYFCASSQTPGQNEKLFFGSGTQLSVL.

The chain combines TRBV9 with TRBJ1-6; D may be TRBD1 (6 bases). Germline CDR1 and CDR2: SGDLS and YYNGEE. The CDR3 runs 13 residues. Trimming stripped 4 bases from V and 9 bases from J, with 11 bases between. The CDR3 region has the DNA TGTGCCAGCAGCCCTCCCAGGGGTTCACCCCTCCACTTT. It is translated as CASSPPRGSPLHF.

The chain is built from TRBV3-1 (or the pseudogene TRBV3-2) and TRBJ1-2, with 8 bases that match TRBD1. Germline CDR1 and CDR2: LGHDT and YNNKEL (reference sequence). The V gene end was trimmed by 3 bases and the J gene end by 10 bases; junction bases not matched to a gene: 7. The CDR3 sequence is 13 residues long. The CDR3 DNA sequence: TGTGCCAGCAGCCACAGGGGGCCGGCCGCCTACACCTTC. Translation gives CASSHRGPAAYTF.

The chain combines TRBV2 with TRBJ1-2; D may be TRBD1 (6 bases). Germline lookup yields CDR1 SNHLY and CDR2 FYNNEI. The CDR3 totals 14 residues. V gave up 6 bases and J gave up 8 bases, with 19 bases separating them. The CDR3 nucleotides read TGTGCCAGCAGCCAAACGGGGACAAACTTAGGCTACACCTTC. Translated, it gives CASSQTGTNLGYTF.

This clone appeared a few times. This sequence joins TRBV6-5 and TRBJ1-2, with D possibly being TRBD1 (5 bases). CDR3 size: 13 residues. The V end lost 5 bases, the J end lost 8 bases, and 15 bases lay between the germline ends. CDR1 and CDR2 from the germline V gene are MNHEY and SVGAGI. The DNA for the CDR3 is TGTGCCAGCAGTATTCAGGGTTTGAGGGGCTACACCTTC. It translates to CASSIQGLRGYTF.

As concerns this clone: The junction differs from germline at one of its ends, possibly a read error. The V call is TRBV5-6, the J call TRBJ1-2; the match to TRBD1 covers 12 bases. This CDR3 is built from 12 residues. The germline gives CDR1 SGHDT, CDR2 YYEEEE. The CDR3 reads CASSFGTGGWAF. The CDR3 DNA reads as TGTGCCAGCAGCTTTGGGACAGGGGGCTGGGCCTTC.

V is TRBV6-5 and J is TRBJ1-2; TRBD1 might be the D (6 bases). Trimming left V 6 bases short and J 6 bases short, with 17 bases between. Germline values: CDR1 MNHEY, CDR2 SVGAGI. This CDR3 is built from 14 residues. Here the CDR3 DNA reads TGTGCCAGCAGCTCCCGGGGGGGACACGATGGCTACACCTTC. This translates into CASSSRGGHDGYTF.

The rearrangement uses TRBV5-1 and TRBJ1-3; D possibly corresponds to TRBD1 (6 bases). Germline assignment: CDR1 SGHRS and CDR2 YFSETQ. This CDR3 is 15 amino acids long. V shed 5 bases and J shed 0 bases, with 12 bases lying between them. The DNA of the CDR3 is TGCGCCAGCAGTTTGACAGGTTTCTCTGGAAACACCATATATTTT. Its translation is CASSLTGFSGNTIYF.

This clone occurred a few times. The chain combines TRBV6-4 with TRBJ1-5, with TRBD1 matching 9 bases. This CDR3 contains 16 residues. Trimming cost V 2 bases and J 4 bases; bases outside gene matches: 6. Per the germline V gene, CDR1 is MRHNA and CDR2 is SNTAGT. Written as DNA, the CDR3 is TGTGCCAGCAGTGACATATCGGACAGGGGAAATCAGCCCCAGCATTTT. It specifies CASSDISDRGNQPQHF.

The V and J genes are TRBV27 and TRBJ1-6; D unresolved. V was trimmed by 6 bases and J by 6 bases, leaving 9 bases between them. CDR1 is MNHEY, CDR2 SMNVEV, per germline (reference sequence). The CDR3 length is 13 residues. CDR3 sequence reads: CASRTKVNSPLHF. CDR3 nucleotides: TGTGCCAGCAGGACTAAAGTTAATTCACCCCTCCACTTT.

With respect to this clone: The junction departs from the called germline gene at one end, perhaps through a read error. The V call is TRBV6-5, the J call TRBJ1-2, with 7 positions matching TRBD1. Per germline, CDR1 MNHEY and CDR2 SVGAGI. There are 12 residues in the CDR3. The CDR3 is CASSPGTETQNF. CDR3 sequence (DNA): TGTGCCAGCAGTCCCGGGACAGAGACTCAAAACTTC.

The CDR3 sequence is CATGSGERPNIQYF. CDR3 DNA: TGCGCCACGGGGTCAGGGGAGAGACCAAACATTCAGTACTTC. V usage is TRBV5-1 and J usage is TRBJ2-4; maybe TRBD1 (6 bases). V gave up 9 bases and J gave up 6 bases, with 19 bases separating them. Germline CDR1 reads SGHRS; CDR2 reads YFSETQ. There are 14 residues in the CDR3.

The V gene is TRBV9, the J gene TRBJ1-1; D uncertain. The V end lost 0 bases, the J end lost 1 base, and 4 bases lay between the germline ends. The length of the CDR3 is 13 residues. Germline CDR1 is SGDLS and CDR2 is YYNGEE. The CDR3, as DNA: TGTGCCAGCAGCGTAGGGGCGAACACTGAAGCTTTCTTT. This translates into CASSVGANTEAFF.

The chain recombines TRBV4-1 with TRBJ1-1; 8 positions match TRBD1. Germline CDR1 MGHRA, CDR2 YSYEKL. The CDR3 runs 14 residues. V lost 4 bases to trimming and J lost 10 bases; unmatched junction nucleotides: 11. The CDR3 protein is CASSLDRGQRGAFF. The CDR3 DNA follows: TGCGCCAGCAGCCTTGACAGGGGCCAAAGGGGAGCTTTCTTT.

The CDR3 DNA follows: TGTGCCAGCAGCGGCCGGGACAGGGGGCTTTACGAGCAGTACTTC. Translating gives CASSGRDRGLYEQYF. The chain carries TRBV7-9 and TRBJ2-7; 12 nucleotides align to TRBD1. J was trimmed by 4 bases and V by 5 bases; bases with no gene match: 6. Germline lookup yields CDR1 SEHNR and CDR2 FQNEAQ (reference sequence). This CDR3 is built from 15 residues. The whole variable domain, remainder taken from reference TRBV7-9 and TRBJ2-7, is DTGVSQNPRHKITKRGQNVTFRCDPISEHNRLYWYRQTLGQGPEFLTYFQNEAQLEKSRLLSDRFSAERPKGSFSTLEIQRTEQGDSAMYLCASSGRDRGLYEQYFGPGTRLTVT.

This chain joins TRBV5-1 and TRBJ1-5; 8 bases agree with TRBD1. V gave up 4 bases and J gave up 0 bases; unmatched junction bases: 6. Germline V gene lookup returns CDR1 SGHRS and CDR2 YFSETQ. This CDR3 comprises 16 residues. The CDR3 sequence: CASSPGQGYSNQPQHF. In DNA form, the CDR3 reads TGCGCCAGCAGCCCCGGACAGGGATATAGCAATCAGCCCCAGCATTTT.

This clone was found once. This chain connects TRBV7-9 to TRBJ2-1; 7 nucleotides match TRBD1. Trimming cost V 4 bases and J 6 bases; bases outside gene matches: 9. Looked up from germline, CDR1 is SEHNR and CDR2 is FQNEAQ (reference sequence). This CDR3 spans 15 amino acids. CDR3 protein: CASSSTGSFGNEQFF. Written as DNA, the CDR3 is TGTGCCAGCAGCTCGACAGGGTCATTTGGCAATGAGCAGTTCTTC.

The J gene is TRBJ2-1, the V gene TRBV9, with D unresolved. The V gene's germline CDR1 is SGDLS and CDR2 YYNGEE. Deletions cut 0 bases from V and 3 bases from J, with 4 bases between. This CDR3 has 13 amino acids. Here the CDR3 DNA reads TGTGCCAGCAGCGTAGCCCTCTACAATGAGCAGTTCTTC. This translates into CASSVALYNEQFF. The full variable domain, rest sourced from reference TRBV9 and TRBJ2-1, is DSGVTQTPKHLITATGQRVTLRCSPRSGDLSVYWYQQSLDQGLQFLIQYYNGEERAKGNILERFSAQQFPDLHSELNLSSLELGDSALYFCASSVALYNEQFFGPGTRLTVL.

The J gene is TRBJ2-7, the V gene TRBV27; TRBD1 agrees at 7 bases. The CDR3 is made up of 15 amino acids. V lost 4 bases, J lost 2 bases, and 8 bases stayed unmatched. Germline CDR1 reads MNHEY; CDR2 reads SMNVEV (reference sequence). The CDR3 loop reads CASSSTGTVPYEQYF. DNA for the CDR3: TGTGCCAGCAGTTCCACCGGGACAGTACCCTACGAGCAGTACTTC.